The 18 T cell receptor beta chains below come from one sample, sequenced in a study of CD8+CD57+ T cells in acquired aplastic anemia. Genomic DNA templated the TCR beta VDJ and CDR3 profiling. TCRdb reanalysed the reads using MiXCR and keeps one entry per CDR3 protein. The table has some 290,000 distinct CDR3 sequences, approximately 55% seen once; the top ten hold 7% to 9%. The specimen was sorted CD4+, CD8+, or CD8+CD57+ T cells (not recorded which) from PBMCs. The source of these receptors is a human donor with severe aplastic anemia or a healthy control (not recorded which).

This clonotype was found a few times. V usage is TRBV9 and J usage is TRBJ2-2, with D possibly being TRBD2 (6 bases). Trimming removed 2 bases at V and 5 bases at J, with 7 bases between. CDR3 size: 13 residues. The germline CDR1 and CDR2 sequences are SGDLS and YYNGEE. The CDR3 here is CASSVGGTGELFF. The CDR3, as DNA: TGTGCCAGCAGCGTTGGAGGGACCGGGGAGCTGTTTTTT.

The rearrangement links TRBV2 to TRBJ1-1, with a weak D call TRBD1 (5 bases). CDR1 is SNHLY, CDR2 FYNNEI, per germline. Trimming removed 3 bases from V and 4 bases from J, with 15 bases in between. This CDR3 has 15 amino acids. CDR3 coding DNA: TGTGCCAGCAGTGAGAGGGGTGGTTTTGGCACTGAAGCTTTCTTT. Protein: CASSERGGFGTEAFF.

The chain has TRBV10-3 and TRBJ1-6, with 9 bases fitting TRBD1. Looked up from germline, CDR1 is ENHRY and CDR2 is SYGVKD. This CDR3 has 14 amino acids. The trim removed 7 bases at V and 6 bases at J, leaving 4 bases unmatched. CDR3 amino acids: CAITPGQGNSPLHF. The CDR3, as DNA: TGTGCCATCACCCCGGGACAGGGTAATTCACCCCTCCACTTT.

The gene calls are TRBV14 and TRBJ2-5, with D hard to call. The CDR3 loop spans 14 amino acids. CDR1 is SGHDN, CDR2 FVKESK, per germline. The V end lost 4 bases, the J end lost 3 bases, and 12 bases lay between the germline ends. The DNA for the CDR3 is TGTGCCAGCAGCCCAGGACGGTGGGAAGAGACCCAGTACTTC. Translation: CASSPGRWEETQYF.

This clonotype was detected only a few times. The rearrangement links TRBV19 to TRBJ1-5; 8 nucleotides agree with TRBD1. CDR1 is LNHDA, CDR2 SQIVND, per germline (reference sequence). The CDR3 is 15 residues long. Germline trimming cut 6 bases from V and 8 bases from J; bases unmatched to any gene: 12. The DNA of the CDR3 is TGTGCCAGTAGCCCGGGACAGGTCGACGGTGAGCCCCAGCATTTT. Translated, it gives CASSPGQVDGEPQHF.

The chain recombines TRBV11-2 with TRBJ2-7; TRBD1 aligns across 7 bases. Germline V gene data show CDR1 as SGHAT and CDR2 as FQNNGV. V was pared by 6 bases and J by 6 bases, with 17 bases of the junction left unmatched. The CDR3 spans 16 residues. The CDR3 region has the DNA TGTGCCAGCAGACGACTAACCGGGACAGCAAACTTCGAGCAGTACTTC. Protein: CASRRLTGTANFEQYF.

The sample holds one count of this clonotype. The chain combines TRBV2 with TRBJ2-5, with TRBD2 matching over 8 bases. The V and J ends lost 2 bases and 5 bases, in that order; junction bases with no gene match: 7. Per the germline V gene, CDR1 is SNHLY and CDR2 is FYNNEI. This CDR3 has 15 residues. The CDR3: CASSEFGRGGETQYF. The DNA of the CDR3 is TGTGCCAGCAGTGAATTCGGGAGGGGAGGGGAGACCCAGTACTTC.

This sequence joins TRBV7-2 and TRBJ2-2; D possibly corresponds to TRBD1 (5 bases). Germline-derived CDR1 and CDR2 are SGHTA and FQGNSA. CDR3 length equals 13 residues. With 5 bases removed from V and 5 bases from J, the gap between germline ends came to 9 bases. The CDR3 here is CASSRTRTGELFF. The CDR3 region has the DNA TGTGCCAGCAGCCGGACACGGACCGGGGAGCTGTTTTTT.

This clonotype was counted a few times. The rearrangement joins TRBV10-3 to TRBJ1-3; D is uncertain. Trimming shortened V by 0 bases and J by 4 bases, and 7 bases separated the two germline ends. The CDR3 length is 14 residues. In germline, CDR1 is ENHRY, CDR2 SYGVKD. The CDR3 DNA reads as TGTGCCATCAGTGAGTCTAATTTCGGAAACACCATATATTTT. Translation gives CAISESNFGNTIYF.

This clonotype has more than one count but fewer than ten. This chain connects TRBV30 to TRBJ2-3; TRBD1 matches 7 bases. The trim removed 3 bases at V and 1 base at J, leaving 4 bases unmatched. Germline-derived CDR1 and CDR2 are GTSNPN and SVGIG (reference sequence). The CDR3 is 14 residues long. For the CDR3, the DNA is TGTGCCTGGAGCGAAGACAGGGGCACAGATACGCAGTATTTT. Its protein product is CAWSEDRGTDTQYF.

The chain joins TRBV7-3 to TRBJ2-1; a weak D match, TRBD2 (6 bases). V gave up 6 bases and J gave up 0 bases, with 12 bases separating them. CDR1 is SGHTA and CDR2 is FQGTGA in the germline V gene. The CDR3 length is 15 residues. The CDR3 sequence: CASRLGGSSYNEQFF. CDR3 coding DNA: TGTGCCAGCAGATTGGGGGGTAGCTCCTACAATGAGCAGTTCTTC.

This clonotype was picked up a small number of times. V gene TRBV20-1 combines with J gene TRBJ1-6, with D hard to call. The germline V gene encodes CDR1 DFQATT and CDR2 SNEGSKA (reference sequence). Trimming left V 0 bases short and J 0 bases short, with 9 bases between. This CDR3 region has 16 residues. The CDR3 is CSARDERSSYNSPLHF. CDR3 DNA sequence: TGCAGTGCTAGAGATGAGCGGAGCTCCTATAATTCACCCCTCCACTTT.

This clonotype was picked up one time. The chain links TRBV9 to TRBJ1-2, with D possibly being TRBD1 (6 bases). The germline V and J ends were trimmed by 7 bases and 6 bases, with 13 bases remaining between them. CDR3 length: 12 amino acids. CDR1 is SGDLS, CDR2 YYNGEE, per germline. Here the CDR3 reads CASYRAAHGYTF. As DNA, the CDR3 is TGTGCCAGCTACAGGGCCGCTCATGGCTACACCTTC.

This sequence joins TRBV20-1 and TRBJ2-5; 13 bases are shared with TRBD2. The CDR3 sequence is 15 residues long. In germline, CDR1 is DFQATT, CDR2 SNEGSKA (reference sequence). The trim removed 0 bases at V and 5 bases at J, leaving 3 bases unmatched. Written as DNA, the CDR3 is TGCAGTGCTAGAGATGGACTAGCGGGAGCTGAGACCCAGTACTTC. Its translation: CSARDGLAGAETQYF.

This clonotype appeared many times. The chain carries TRBV6-4 and TRBJ2-3; 7 bases match TRBD2. The CDR3 loop spans 15 amino acids. Germline CDR1 MRHNA, CDR2 SNTAGT. The V and J ends lost 7 bases and 0 bases, in that order; junction bases with no gene match: 7. The CDR3 protein is CASTKSGASTDTQYF. The DNA of the CDR3 is TGTGCCAGCACTAAGAGCGGGGCCAGCACAGATACGCAGTATTTT.

The rearrangement joins TRBV2 to TRBJ1-2; D is perhaps TRBD1 (6 bases). Germline V gene data show CDR1 as SNHLY and CDR2 as FYNNEI. The CDR3 is made up of 13 amino acids. Trimming left V 4 bases short and J 4 bases short, with 10 bases between. CDR3 sequence: CASSVQDSYGYTF. CDR3 in DNA: TGTGCCAGCAGTGTTCAGGACAGCTATGGCTACACCTTC.

This clonotype came up many times. The J gene is TRBJ2-7, the V gene TRBV7-2; 10 bases match TRBD1. The CDR3 totals 15 residues. The V gene end was trimmed by 5 bases and the J gene end by 2 bases; junction bases not matched to a gene: 6. Germline V gene data show CDR1 as SGHTA and CDR2 as FQGNSA. The CDR3 sequence is CASSTTGTGAYEQYF. Here the CDR3 DNA reads TGTGCCAGCAGCACAACCGGGACAGGGGCCTACGAGCAGTACTTC. The entire variable domain, with the rest obtained from reference TRBV7-2 and TRBJ2-7, is as follows: GAGVSQSPSNKVTEKGKDVELRCDPISGHTALYWYRQSLGQGLEFLIYFQGNSAPDKSGLPSDRFSAERTGGSVSTLTIQRTQQEDSAVYLCASSTTGTGAYEQYFGPGTRLTVT.

The chain employs TRBV20-1 and TRBJ2-3; 10 positions match TRBD2. Germline CDR1 and CDR2: DFQATT and SNEGSKA (reference sequence). This CDR3 has 14 residues. The V gene end was trimmed by 2 bases and the J gene end by 1 base; junction bases not matched to a gene: 0. The CDR3 DNA reads TGCAGTGCTAGACTAGCGGGGGGCACAGATACGCAGTATTTT. Translating it yields CSARLAGGTDTQYF.